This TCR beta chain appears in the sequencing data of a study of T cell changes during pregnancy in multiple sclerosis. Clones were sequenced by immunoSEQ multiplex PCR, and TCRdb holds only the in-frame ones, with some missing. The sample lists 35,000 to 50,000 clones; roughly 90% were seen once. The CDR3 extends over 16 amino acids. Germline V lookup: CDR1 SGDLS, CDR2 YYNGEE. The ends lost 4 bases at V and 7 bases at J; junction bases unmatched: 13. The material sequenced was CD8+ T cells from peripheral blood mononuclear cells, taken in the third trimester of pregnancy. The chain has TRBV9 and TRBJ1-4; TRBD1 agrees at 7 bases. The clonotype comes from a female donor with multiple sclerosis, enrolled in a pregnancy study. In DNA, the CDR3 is TGTGCCAGCAGCCCATTCAACAGGGGATCGGTTGAAAAACTGTTTTTT. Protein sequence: CASSPFNRGSVEKLFF. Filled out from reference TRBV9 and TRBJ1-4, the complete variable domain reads DSGVTQTPKHLITATGQRVTLRCSPRSGDLSVYWYQQSLDQGLQFLIQYYNGEERAKGNILERFSAQQFPDLHSELNLSSLELGDSALYFCASSPFNRGSVEKLFFGSGTQLSVL.